This T cell receptor beta chain was obtained from a study of cytomegalovirus exposure and HLA in healthy donors. Details on this clone: Its antigen is still unknown.

Looked up from germline, CDR1 is SGHVS and CDR2 is FNYEAQ. The V gene end was trimmed by 5 bases and the J gene end by 2 bases; junction bases not matched to a gene: 5. The CDR3 has 15 residues. General study findings and limits: Several of the most significant clusters appeared, in a later analysis, to be linked to common viral pathogens. CMV antigen specificity was confirmed in vitro for a few CMV-associated chains. There was a cluster of highly shared sequence variants that was likely a sequencing artifact.

With 60 Vbeta and 13 Jbeta primers, the PCR was carried out. The assay was immunoSEQ multiplex PCR, and TCRdb's table has in-frame clones only and misses some. The sample gives roughly 180,000 clones, roughly 80% of which show up once; around 14% is in the top ten. This TCR derives from a woman aged 45-65 years in good health and CMV-seropositive. V usage is TRBV7-6 and J usage is TRBJ1-2, with 10 positions matching TRBD1. The specimen was PBMCs. CDR3 DNA sequence: TGTGCCAGCAGCCCCGGACAGGGGGGGAACTATGGCTACACCTTC. Translated, it gives CASSPGQGGNYGYTF.